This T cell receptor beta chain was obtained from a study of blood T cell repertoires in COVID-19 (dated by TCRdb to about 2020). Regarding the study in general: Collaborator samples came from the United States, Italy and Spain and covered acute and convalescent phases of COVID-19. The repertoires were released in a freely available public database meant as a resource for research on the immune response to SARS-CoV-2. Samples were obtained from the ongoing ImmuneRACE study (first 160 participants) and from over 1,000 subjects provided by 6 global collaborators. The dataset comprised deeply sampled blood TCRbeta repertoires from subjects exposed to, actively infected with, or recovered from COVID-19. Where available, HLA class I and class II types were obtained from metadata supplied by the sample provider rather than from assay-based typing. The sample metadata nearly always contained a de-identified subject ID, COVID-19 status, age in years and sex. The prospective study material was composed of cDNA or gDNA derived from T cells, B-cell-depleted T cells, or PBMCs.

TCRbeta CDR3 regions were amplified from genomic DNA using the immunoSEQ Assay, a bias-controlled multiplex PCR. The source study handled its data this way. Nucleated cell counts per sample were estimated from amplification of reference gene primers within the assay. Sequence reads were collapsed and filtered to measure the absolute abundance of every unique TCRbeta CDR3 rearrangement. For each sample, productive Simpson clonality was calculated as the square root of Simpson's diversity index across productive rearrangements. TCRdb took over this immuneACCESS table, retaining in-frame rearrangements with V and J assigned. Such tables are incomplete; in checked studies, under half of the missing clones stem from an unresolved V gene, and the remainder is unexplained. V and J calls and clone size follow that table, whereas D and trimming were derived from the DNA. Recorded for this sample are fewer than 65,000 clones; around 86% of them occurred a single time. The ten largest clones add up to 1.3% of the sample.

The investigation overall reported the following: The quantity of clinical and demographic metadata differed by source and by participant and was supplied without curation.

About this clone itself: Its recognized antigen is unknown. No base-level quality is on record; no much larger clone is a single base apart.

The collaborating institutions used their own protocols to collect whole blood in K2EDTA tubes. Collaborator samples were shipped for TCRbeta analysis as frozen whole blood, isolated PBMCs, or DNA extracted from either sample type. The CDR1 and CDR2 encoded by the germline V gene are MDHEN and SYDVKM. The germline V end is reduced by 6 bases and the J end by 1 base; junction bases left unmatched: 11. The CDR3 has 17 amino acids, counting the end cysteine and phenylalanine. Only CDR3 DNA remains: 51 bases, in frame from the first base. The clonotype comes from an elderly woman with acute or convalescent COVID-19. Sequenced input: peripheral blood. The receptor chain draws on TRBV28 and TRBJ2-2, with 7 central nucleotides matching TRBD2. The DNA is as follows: TGTGCCAGCAGACATGCCATGAGCGGGAAGAACACCGGGGAGCTGTTTTTT. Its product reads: CASRHAMSGKNTGELFF.